The present entry profiles one T cell receptor beta chain with its context. This clone has just one count. The antigen it binds to is not known. Base-call qualities are not available, and no considerably larger clone is one nucleotide away. Its CDR3 holds 14 amino acids, cysteine through phenylalanine. Kept here is only the CDR3 DNA, which spans 42 bases and is read in frame from base 1. Sequences SGHNT (CDR1) and YYREEE (CDR2) are obtained from the germline V gene (reference sequence). The V end loses 3 bases and the J end loses 5 bases, and a stretch of 12 bases separates them. The data derive from a study of OX40 agonist ivuxolimab in advanced cancers. Regarding the research as a whole: Ivuxolimab was a fully human IgG2 agonistic monoclonal antibody targeting the costimulatory receptor OX40 (CD134). Among the roughly 50 dose-escalation patients, roughly 20 had hepatocellular carcinoma, approximately 15 melanoma, 9 renal cell carcinoma and 9 head and neck cancer. Partial responses occurred in three dose-escalation patients, of whom one had hepatocellular carcinoma and two had cutaneous melanoma. Intravenous ivuxolimab was administered to patients every 2 weeks at six dose levels: 0.01, 0.1, 0.3, 1.5, 3 and 10 mg/kg. The purpose of peripheral TCRbeta sequencing was to test whether ivuxolimab changed TCR sequence diversity and led to clonal T-cell expansion. The dose-escalation cohort was about 86% male with a mean age of approximately 60 years, ranging from roughly 20 to 80. The monotherapy dose-escalation portion (N of about 50 patients) of the phase I ivuxolimab trial is reported in the paper. Prior anti-PD-1, anti-PD-L1 or anti-CTLA-4 therapy was permitted, and approximately 40% of dose-escalation patients had received checkpoint inhibitors. General conclusions and limits of the study: In the 0.1-3.0 mg/kg groups, partial responders had among the lowest normalized peripheral clonal expansion, particularly in CD8+ T cells. Low levels of normalized T-cell clonal expansion were also seen in some patients who did not respond. After ivuxolimab, more expanded clones were found on average in CD8+ T cells than in CD4+ T cells. At doses of 0.1 to 3.0 mg/kg, clonal expansion of both CD4+ and CD8+ T cells in blood was seen between baseline and week 6. The antigen specificity of the peripheral T cells that underwent clonal expansion was not determined.

The trial excluded patients who had a history of autoimmune disease or were on systemic immunosuppression. Peripheral blood for TCR sequencing was collected from all dose cohorts at baseline, on cycle 4 day 1, and on cycle 7 day 1. Samples came from an open-label, multicenter, first-in-human phase I dose-escalation trial of ivuxolimab. The trial enrolled adults with locally advanced or metastatic head and neck squamous cell, hepatocellular, melanoma or renal cell carcinoma. Before TCR sequencing, CD4+ and CD8+ T cells were separately sorted from peripheral blood. Genomic DNA was extracted from sorted cells for sequencing of the TCRbeta CDR3 region. TCRbeta CDR3 regions were sequenced using the immunoSEQ Assay. The immuneACCESS repertoire file appears here via TCRdb, limited to in-frame rearrangements. These files lack a portion of the clones; in checked studies, under half of the deficit traces to unresolved V genes, and the cause of the others is not known. This sample lists 55,000 to 70,000 clones; 80% to 90% were detected once. The top ten constitute about 1% of the sample.

This TCR was sampled from an adult with an advanced solid tumor such as melanoma, head and neck, liver or kidney cancer. The source material was CD4+ or CD8+ T cells sorted from blood, sampled in a trial of the OX40 agonist ivuxolimab. The chain links TRBV5-4 with TRBJ1-5; the D segment cannot be called with confidence. The CDR3 region has the sequence CASSYFGSDQPQHF. The bases are TGTGCCAGCAGCTATTTTGGGTCGGATCAGCCCCAGCATTTT.